This T cell receptor beta chain was identified in a study of CD8 T cells in Susac syndrome. Study-wide results and limits: The TCR sequencing and HLA analysis in the study involved a relatively small number of individuals, as the study acknowledged.

With random hexamers, roughly 0.45 to 1 ug RNA was reverse transcribed. Amplification of TCR beta CDR3 used immunoSEQ multiplex PCR across 54 Vbeta and 13 Jbeta. Using its own MiXCR run on the immunoSEQ multiplex PCR reads, TCRdb lists one record per CDR3 protein. The sample records approximately 130,000 distinct CDR3 sequences, 91% being singletons. Regarding this clonotype: Its antigen is currently unknown.

Peripheral blood CD8+ and CD4+ T cells were profiled by TCR beta sequencing. Per germline, CDR1 MNHEY and CDR2 SVGAGI. This CDR3 region has 14 residues. V gave up 4 bases and J gave up 2 bases, with 9 bases separating them. The chain combines TRBV6-5 with TRBJ1-5; D is ambiguous. Sequencing was done on a sample of CD8+ T cells from PBMCs. This clonotype was obtained from a human donor with multiple sclerosis. Here the CDR3 reads CASSSLIGNQPQHF. CDR3 DNA sequence: TGTGCCAGCAGTTCATTGATTGGCAATCAGCCCCAGCATTTT.